The 32 T cell receptor beta chains in this list originate from one sample, sequenced in a study of blood T cell repertoires in COVID-19. Libraries were prepared by immunoSEQ multiplex PCR; TCRdb keeps only in-frame clonotypes and omits some of them. The data contain roughly 60,000 clones, about 91% of them seen just once; the ten biggest clones take up around 4.3%. The sample comprised peripheral blood. These receptor sequences come from a man in his forties or fifties with active COVID-19.

The chain uses TRBV2 and TRBJ2-1; D not certain. The CDR3 sequence is 13 residues long. The V and J ends lost 4 bases and 10 bases respectively, with 14 bases between them. CDR1 and CDR2 from the germline V gene are SNHLY and FYNNEI. CDR3 sequence (DNA): TGTGCCAGCAGTGTAAGTTCCAGGCGAGAGCAGTTCTTC. Translation: CASSVSSRREQFF.

A single count supports this clone. In DNA form, the CDR3 reads TGTGCCAGCAGCAGGGGGAGCTCCTACGAGCAGTACTTC. It yields the protein CASSRGSSYEQYF. This chain connects TRBV5-4 to TRBJ2-7, with a tentative D call TRBD1 (6 bases). This CDR3 comprises 13 residues. The V end was cut by 4 bases, the J end by 0 bases, with 8 bases between. Germline V gene sequence: CDR1 SGHNT, CDR2 YYREEE (reference sequence).

The rearrangement links TRBV4-1 to TRBJ1-2; no reliable D call. Germline V gene sequence: CDR1 MGHRA, CDR2 YSYEKL. V dropped 0 bases and J dropped 4 bases, with 12 bases sitting between them. This CDR3 has 15 residues. CDR3 sequence: CASSQEGGLTYGYTF. The DNA of the CDR3 is TGCGCCAGCAGCCAAGAAGGCGGACTGACCTATGGCTACACCTTC.

J is TRBJ1-2 and V is TRBV4-1; 9 bases align to TRBD1. CDR3 length: 17 residues. Trimming took 3 bases from V and 0 from J; bases not matched to a gene: 8. The germline V gene has CDR1 MGHRA and CDR2 YSYEKL. CDR3 sequence (DNA): TGCGCCAGCAGCCACCCGGGACAGGGTATATCTAACTATGGCTACACCTTC. Translated: CASSHPGQGISNYGYTF.

The V and J genes are TRBV28 and TRBJ2-2; 7 bases fit TRBD2. The ends lost 6 bases at V and 6 bases at J; junction bases unmatched: 10. This CDR3 region has 15 residues. The germline CDR1 and CDR2 sequences are MDHEN and SYDVKM. The CDR3 reads CASSQGLQLAGELFF. For the CDR3, the DNA is TGTGCCAGCAGCCAGGGACTACAGCTCGCCGGGGAGCTGTTTTTT.

The J gene is TRBJ2-6, the V gene TRBV6-6; D uncertain. The CDR3 has 15 amino acids. The germline CDR1 and CDR2 sequences are MNHNY and SVGAGI (reference sequence). V shed 7 bases and J shed 1 base, with 11 bases lying between them. The CDR3 spells CASKSLKSGANVLTF. DNA of the CDR3: TGTGCCAGCAAGAGCTTGAAATCTGGGGCCAACGTCCTGACTTTC.

The rearrangement joins TRBV7-2 to TRBJ2-7, with unresolved D. V lost 4 bases to trimming and J lost 0 bases, with 10 bases between them. The length of the CDR3 is 14 residues. The V gene's germline CDR1 is SGHTA and CDR2 FQGNSA. CDR3 residues: CASSSYLSSYEQYF. The CDR3, as DNA: TGTGCCAGCAGCTCTTACCTGAGCTCCTACGAGCAGTACTTC.

This chain joins TRBV7-8 and TRBJ2-3, with D hard to call. The CDR3 contains 13 residues. The germline CDR1 and CDR2 sequences are SGHVS and FQNEAQ. V was shortened by 3 bases and J by 4 bases, with 8 bases between the two germline ends. CDR3 bases: TGTGCCAGCAGCTTGGTAGTCTCAGATACGCAGTATTTT. Translation: CASSLVVSDTQYF.

CDR3 residues: CASSLKFTGGSYEQYF. The CDR3 region has the DNA TGTGCCAGCAGTTTAAAGTTTACAGGGGGCTCCTACGAGCAGTACTTC. The gene calls are TRBV27 and TRBJ2-7; 8 nucleotides match TRBD1. V shed 2 bases, J shed 0 bases, and the junction held 6 bases outside the gene matches. CDR3 length: 16 amino acids. The germline V gene has CDR1 MNHEY and CDR2 SMNVEV (reference sequence).

This clone has only one observation. The chain recombines TRBV19 with TRBJ1-5; 9 positions match TRBD1. CDR1 LNHDA and CDR2 SQIVND come from the germline V gene (reference sequence). Trimming cost V 10 bases and J 2 bases; bases outside gene matches: 6. The CDR3 loop spans 14 amino acids. The CDR3 reads CATTGQGGNQPQHF. The CDR3 bases are TGTGCCACGACGGGACAGGGTGGCAATCAGCCCCAGCATTTT.

Comment on this clone: One end of the junction varies from germline; a read error may be responsible. The CDR3 is CASSERLGHTSDF. Here the CDR3 DNA reads TGTGCCAGCAGTGAACGTTTGGGACACACTAGTGACTTC. This chain links TRBV2 with TRBJ2-7; a possible D gene is TRBD1 (6 bases). The CDR3 extends over 13 amino acids. The germline CDR1 and CDR2 sequences are SNHLY and FYNNEI.

The chain is built from TRBV15 and TRBJ2-1, with 9 bases identical to TRBD2. The V and J ends lost 7 bases and 7 bases, in that order; junction bases with no gene match: 14. Germline values: CDR1 LNHNV, CDR2 YYDKDF (reference sequence). CDR3 size: 16 residues. The CDR3 reads CATTPEAGGLKNEQFF. The CDR3 bases are TGTGCCACCACCCCAGAAGCGGGAGGATTGAAGAATGAGCAGTTCTTC.

The chain recombines TRBV18 with TRBJ2-1, with 8 bases matching TRBD1. V trimming: 4 bases; J trimming: 5 bases; junction bases outside the gene matches: 7. The germline V gene encodes CDR1 KGHSH and CDR2 LQKENI. This CDR3 spans 15 amino acids. CDR3 coding DNA: TGTGCCAGCTCACAAGGACAGGGTAGCCACAATGAGCAGTTCTTC. Translation: CASSQGQGSHNEQFF.

V gene TRBV28 combines with J gene TRBJ2-2; 7 bases match TRBD1. CDR1 and CDR2 (germline): MDHEN, SYDVKM. The trim removed 3 bases at V and 0 bases at J, leaving 25 bases unmatched. The CDR3 consists of 23 residues. The CDR3 protein is CASSFRRLGGQLVLIPNTGELFF. CDR3 nucleotide sequence: TGTGCCAGCAGTTTTCGGCGTTTAGGGGGCCAGCTCGTACTAATCCCGAACACCGGGGAGCTGTTTTTT.

The gene calls are TRBV7-6 and TRBJ2-5; the match to TRBD1 covers 9 bases. CDR1 is SGHVS, CDR2 FNYEAQ, per germline. The J segment lost 6 bases and the V segment lost 5 bases, leaving 19 bases of the junction unmatched. This CDR3 region has 18 residues. DNA of the CDR3: TGTGCCAGCAGCCCAATACTGGGACAGGGAGGCTCAATGAAGACCCAGTACTTC. It yields the protein CASSPILGQGGSMKTQYF.

This clone was seen a single time. The V gene is TRBV2, the J gene TRBJ1-4, with 8 bases that match TRBD1. Germline assignment: CDR1 SNHLY and CDR2 FYNNEI. The V gene end was trimmed by 6 bases and the J gene end by 0 bases; junction bases not matched to a gene: 3. The CDR3 is 15 residues long. CDR3 in amino acids: CASRGTGTTNEKLFF. The CDR3 DNA follows: TGTGCCAGCAGGGGGACAGGAACAACTAATGAAAAACTGTTTTTT.

The rearrangement joins TRBV10-3 to TRBJ2-2, with 8 bases aligning to TRBD1. Germline values: CDR1 ENHRY, CDR2 SYGVKD. This CDR3 is 13 amino acids long. V trimming: 10 bases; J trimming: 3 bases; junction bases outside the gene matches: 4. CDR3 protein: CATKDRDTGELFF. The CDR3 DNA reads TGTGCCACGAAGGACAGGGACACCGGGGAGCTGTTTTTT.

The chain has TRBV6-5 and TRBJ1-3, with D tentatively TRBD1 (6 bases). This CDR3 has 15 residues. Deletions cut 5 bases from V and 3 bases from J, with 14 bases between. The germline gives CDR1 MNHEY, CDR2 SVGAGI. Here the CDR3 reads CASSRALDSGNTIYF. CDR3 bases: TGTGCCAGCAGTCGAGCCCTGGACAGTGGAAACACCATATATTTT.

The V gene is TRBV5-1, the J gene TRBJ2-1, with TRBD1 identical over 9 bases. Germline V gives CDR1 SGHRS, CDR2 YFSETQ. The CDR3 length is 15 residues. The trim removed 3 bases at V and 7 bases at J, leaving 8 bases unmatched. CDR3 DNA sequence: TGCGCCAGCAGCTGGGGACAGGGTAGCACGAATGAGCAGTTCTTC. Protein: CASSWGQGSTNEQFF. Together with reference TRBV5-1 and TRBJ2-1, the CDR3 gives the full variable domain: KAGVTQTPRYLIKTRGQQVTLSCSPISGHRSVSWYQQTPGQGLQFLFEYFSETQRNKGNFPGRFSGRQFSNSRSEMNVSTLELGDSALYLCASSWGQGSTNEQFFGPGTRLTVL.

The chain recombines TRBV5-1 with TRBJ1-4; 9 nucleotides align to TRBD1. CDR1 is SGHRS, CDR2 YFSETQ, per germline. Trimming took 3 bases from V and 8 from J; bases not matched to a gene: 8. The CDR3 runs to 15 residues. The chain's CDR3 is CASSSGTGSKEKLFF. The CDR3 nucleotides are TGCGCCAGCAGCTCCGGGACAGGGAGTAAGGAAAAACTGTTTTTT.

The V and J genes are TRBV6-5 and TRBJ2-7; 8 nucleotides align to TRBD2. Trimming at V came to 8 bases and at J to 0 bases, leaving 0 bases not matched to a gene. The CDR3 is made up of 12 amino acids. The germline V gene has CDR1 MNHEY and CDR2 SVGAGI. Written as DNA, the CDR3 is TGTGCCAGCGCGGGGGGCTCCTACGAGCAGTACTTC. It translates to CASAGGSYEQYF.

The chain employs TRBV28 and TRBJ2-2, with 13 bases matching TRBD2. The junction had 3 bases not matched to a gene; V was cut back by 6 bases and J by 5 bases. Germline loops: CDR1 MDHEN, CDR2 SYDVKM. This CDR3 has 15 residues. The CDR3 DNA follows: TGTGCCAGCAGGCGGACTAGCGGGGGAACCGGGGAGCTGTTTTTT. This codes for CASRRTSGGTGELFF.

The rearrangement joins TRBV11-1 to TRBJ2-7; 10 nucleotides match TRBD2. Germline V gives CDR1 SGHAT, CDR2 FQDESV (reference sequence). Trimming took 3 bases from V and 2 from J; bases not matched to a gene: 7. The CDR3 runs to 16 residues. The DNA for the CDR3 is TGTGCCAGCAGCTTTAGCCCCCTAGCGGGAGCCTACGAGCAGTACTTC. Translating gives CASSFSPLAGAYEQYF.

The V call is TRBV7-9, the J call TRBJ2-7, with D perhaps TRBD1 (5 bases). The V end lost 1 base, the J end lost 2 bases, and 6 bases lay between the germline ends. The CDR3 contains 13 residues. Germline CDR1 is SEHNR and CDR2 is FQNEAQ (reference sequence). This CDR3 is CASSLEGTYEQYF. The CDR3 DNA reads TGTGCCAGCAGCTTAGAGGGGACCTACGAGCAGTACTTC.

The chain couples TRBV7-8 to TRBJ2-1; tentatively, D is TRBD2 (6 bases). The CDR3 has 15 residues. Looked up from germline, CDR1 is SGHVS and CDR2 is FQNEAQ. V lost 1 base, J lost 8 bases, and 15 bases lay in between. CDR3 sequence reads: CASSLGGGIYDEQFF. The CDR3 coding sequence is TGTGCCAGCAGCTTAGGGGGCGGGATCTATGATGAGCAGTTCTTC.

The chain links TRBV2 to TRBJ2-7, with no clear D. This CDR3 spans 12 amino acids. V lost 3 bases and J lost 2, with 5 bases in between. Germline CDR1 reads SNHLY; CDR2 reads FYNNEI. CDR3 coding DNA: TGTGCCAGCAGTGAGGCCCCCTACGAGCAGTACTTC. Translation: CASSEAPYEQYF.

The rearrangement uses TRBV7-6 and TRBJ2-7, with 7 nucleotides matching TRBD1. V trimming: 1 base; J trimming: 4 bases; junction bases outside the gene matches: 10. Germline CDR1 SGHVS, CDR2 FNYEAQ. The CDR3 has 16 residues. The CDR3 DNA follows: TGTGCCAGCAGCTTAGAGAGCGACAGGGCAATATACGAGCAGTACTTC. Translation gives CASSLESDRAIYEQYF. Full variable domain (remainder filled in from reference TRBV7-6 and TRBJ2-7): GAGVSQSPRYKVTKRGQDVALRCDPISGHVSLYWYRQALGQGPEFLTYFNYEAQQDKSGLPNDRFSAERPEGSISTLTIQRTEQRDSAMYRCASSLESDRAIYEQYFGPGTRLTVT.

V gene TRBV7-2 combines with J gene TRBJ2-5, with 7 bases aligning to TRBD2. The V and J ends lost 3 bases and 7 bases, in that order; junction bases with no gene match: 5. The CDR3 has 13 residues. Germline V lookup: CDR1 SGHTA, CDR2 FQGNSA. This CDR3 reads CASSFEREGTQYF. The CDR3 coding sequence is TGTGCCAGCAGCTTCGAAAGGGAGGGGACCCAGTACTTC.

V and J are TRBV6-4 and TRBJ2-1; 7 bases fit TRBD2. Looked up from germline, CDR1 is MRHNA and CDR2 is SNTAGT. V was clipped by 4 bases and J by 0 bases; unmatched bases: 12. The CDR3 contains 18 residues. CDR3 in DNA: TGTGCCAGCAGTGGCCCCCACCGACTAGCCCACTCCTACAATGAGCAGTTCTTC. Protein product: CASSGPHRLAHSYNEQFF.

This chain joins TRBV9 and TRBJ1-1, with D unresolved. CDR1 is SGDLS, CDR2 YYNGEE, per germline. The CDR3 length is 13 residues. V lost 3 bases and J 8 bases, leaving 14 bases between the germline ends. CDR3: CASSAGFGNEAFF. CDR3 DNA sequence: TGTGCCAGCAGCGCGGGTTTCGGGAACGAAGCTTTCTTT.

This sequence joins TRBV5-5 and TRBJ1-1, with D unclear. The CDR3 extends over 13 amino acids. The V and J ends lost 2 bases and 6 bases respectively, with 11 bases between them. Per germline, CDR1 SGHKS and CDR2 YYEKEE (reference sequence). The CDR3 region is CASSFQIYAEAFF. Written as DNA, the CDR3 is TGTGCCAGCAGCTTCCAGATATACGCTGAAGCTTTCTTT.

The chain joins TRBV7-3 to TRBJ2-1; perhaps TRBD1 as D (6 bases). CDR3 length equals 16 residues. Trimming stripped 6 bases from V and 0 bases from J, with 15 bases between. Per the germline V gene, CDR1 is SGHTA and CDR2 is FQGTGA. This CDR3 reads CASSLGGARSYNEQFF. In nucleotides, the CDR3 is TGTGCCAGCAGTCTTGGGGGCGCGCGCTCCTACAATGAGCAGTTCTTC.